These 8 T cell receptor beta chains originate from one sample sequenced in a study of TET2 disruption in CD19-targeted CAR T cells. Regarding treatment: autologous CTL019 cells: CD19 CAR with 4-1BB and CD3 zeta domains. Sequencing used immunoSEQ multiplex PCR; TCRdb keeps in-frame clones, though not all of them. Its clone listing holds about 2,000 clones. Their antigens remain unidentified. Sequencing used CD8+ T cells sorted from cultured blood T cells, obtained for CD19 CAR T cell therapy. The origin of the receptors is a man in his 70s with chronic lymphocytic leukemia.

In terms of frequency, this clone is medium-sized. The CDR3 end is not reached by the read, which stops 3 residues before it; the germline J gene fills it in. The chain couples TRBV7-9 to TRBJ1-1; TRBD1 might be the D (5 bases). Looked up from germline, CDR1 is SEHNR and CDR2 is FQNEAQ (reference sequence). This CDR3 has 14 amino acids. Trimming left V 5 bases short and J 1 base short, with 11 bases between. CDR3: CASSPGLTNTEAFF. The sequenced CDR3 bases are TGTGCCAGCAGCCCGGGACTCACGAACACTGAA.

Judged by frequency, this clone is medium-sized. Read data end 3 residues before the CDR3 end; the end is taken from the germline J gene. The chain has TRBV6-2 or TRBV6-3 and TRBJ2-1; 7 nucleotides agree with TRBD2. The CDR3 runs to 13 residues. From germline, CDR1 is MNHEY and CDR2 SVGEGT. V dropped 0 bases and J dropped 7; count of bases not matched to a gene: 0. The CDR3 is CASSYSLANEQFF. Incomplete CDR3 DNA: TGTGCCAGCAGTTACTCACTAGCGAATGAG.

This clone is identified as medium-sized from frequency. The read terminates 3 residues ahead of where the CDR3 ends, so the germline J gene completes it. This chain connects TRBV28 to TRBJ2-7; possible D gene TRBD1, 5 bases. The CDR3 has 13 residues. Germline V gene data show CDR1 as MDHEN and CDR2 as SYDVKM. V was clipped by 3 bases and J by 3 bases, with 9 bases between them. The CDR3 sequence: CASSFQGSYEQYF. CDR3 DNA, as far as it was read: TGTGCCAGCAGTTTCCAGGGTAGCTACGAG.

Considering frequency, this clone is medium-sized. The read ends 3 residues shy of where the CDR3 ends; the end is completed using the germline J gene. The rearrangement links TRBV2 to TRBJ1-2, with 9 bases fitting TRBD1. The V gene end was trimmed by 4 bases and the J gene end by 4 bases; junction bases not matched to a gene: 10. Germline V gives CDR1 SNHLY, CDR2 FYNNEI. The CDR3 sequence is 16 residues long. The DNA read from the CDR3 is TGTGCCAGCAGTGCTACAGGGGGCGCAGGGGCCTATGGC. Translated, it gives CASSATGGAGAYG. The whole CDR3 is CASSATGGAGAYGYTF.

In terms of frequency, this clone is medium-sized. The CDR3 goes on 3 residues after the read ends, and that part is filled in from the germline J gene. This rearrangement joins TRBV20-1 to TRBJ1-6; 8 nucleotides align to TRBD1. The germline gives CDR1 DFQATT, CDR2 SNEGSKA (reference sequence). Trimming at V came to 0 bases and at J to 6 bases, leaving 7 bases not matched to a gene. The CDR3 is 16 amino acids. CDR3 amino acids: CSARDQQGGLNSPLHF. Partial CDR3 DNA: TGCAGTGCTAGAGATCAACAGGGGGGCCTTAATTCACCC.

In regard to this clone: The CDR3 goes on 3 residues after the read ends, and that part is filled in from the germline J gene. V is TRBV5-4 and J is TRBJ2-7; TRBD2 is a possible D gene (6 bases). The CDR3 loop spans 15 amino acids. V gave up 5 bases and J gave up 5 bases, with 20 bases separating them. Per the germline V gene, CDR1 is SGHNT and CDR2 is YYREEE (reference sequence). The CDR3 DNA, read in part, is TGTGCCAGCAGGCCCGGGACTGATCGCTGGGACGAG. Protein: CASRPGTDRWDE. The full CDR3 reads CASRPGTDRWDEQYF.

A remark on this clone: The read ends 3 residues early relative to the CDR3; the germline J gene fills the gap. The chain uses TRBV11-3 and TRBJ2-1; 8 nucleotides agree with TRBD2. The germline CDR1 and CDR2 sequences are SGHNT and YENEEA. The CDR3 loop spans 14 amino acids. The CDR3 loop reads CPISLAGLNNEQFF. CDR3 DNA, as far as it was read: TGTCCCATCAGCTTAGCGGGACTAAACAATGAG.

In terms of frequency, this clone is medium-sized. The CDR3 end falls 3 residues outside the read, so it is completed with the germline J gene. Within the sample, other DNA sequences also encode this same CDR3. The chain combines TRBV9 with TRBJ1-2, with D tentatively TRBD1 (5 bases). The CDR3 is 11 residues long. The V gene's germline CDR1 is SGDLS and CDR2 YYNGEE. The covered CDR3 bases are TGTGCCAGCGAGGGACTGAGAGGC. Protein sequence: CASEGLRG. In full, the CDR3 reads CASEGLRGYTF.